A single T cell receptor (beta chain) is shown here with its context. The record originates from a study of TIL therapy for anti-PD-1-resistant metastatic lung cancer. The libraries were made with immunoSEQ v3. Each library reached some 2 million read pairs, or about 5-6.5 million at deep level. Assay used: immunoSEQ multiplex PCR; TCRdb lists only in-frame clones, some missing. Among around 50,000 clones listed, roughly 70% were seen once. The time point was: pre-treatment sample, taken before nivolumab and TIL therapy. Germline CDR1 SGHVS, CDR2 FQNEAQ. V lost 5 bases, J lost 4 bases, and 14 bases lay in between. This CDR3 is 14 amino acids long.

The sample in question was blood, obtained at baseline. V and J are TRBV7-8 and TRBJ1-2, with D maybe TRBD1 (6 bases). The receptor comes from a person between 25 and 80 years old with non-small cell lung cancer. CDR3 nucleotides: TGTGCCAGCAGCCTTCTGGACAGTGGCTATGGCTACACCTTC. Protein: CASSLLDSGYGYTF.